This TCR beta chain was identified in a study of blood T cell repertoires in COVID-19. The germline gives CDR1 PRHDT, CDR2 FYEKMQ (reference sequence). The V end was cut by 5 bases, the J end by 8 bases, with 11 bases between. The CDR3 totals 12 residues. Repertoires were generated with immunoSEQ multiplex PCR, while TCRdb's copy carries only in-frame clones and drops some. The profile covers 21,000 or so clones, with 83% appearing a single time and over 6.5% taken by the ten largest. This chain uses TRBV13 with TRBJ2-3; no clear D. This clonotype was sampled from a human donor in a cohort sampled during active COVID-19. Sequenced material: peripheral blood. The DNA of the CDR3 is TGTGCCAGCAGCCCCCCCCTCGGTACGCAGTATTTT. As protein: CASSPPLGTQYF. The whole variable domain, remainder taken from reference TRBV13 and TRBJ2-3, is AAGVIQSPRHLIKEKRETATLKCYPIPRHDTVYWYQQGPGQDPQFLISFYEKMQSDKGSIPDRFSAQQFSDYHSELNMSSLELGDSALYFCASSPPLGTQYFGPGTRLTVL.